The clone carrying this TCR beta chain was seen many times. TCRdb reanalysed the 5' RACE reads using MiXCR and keeps one entry per CDR3 protein. The sample consists of about 240,000 distinct CDR3 sequences, more than 20% of them appearing once. The data originate from a study of CD8 T cells in ankylosing spondylitis. The CDR3 has 15 residues. The V end was cut by 7 bases, the J end by 4 bases, with 20 bases between. Germline loops: CDR1 SGHRS, CDR2 YFSETQ. This sequence joins TRBV5-1 and TRBJ1-1; D remains ambiguous. The sequencing sample was made of blood, either unsorted or a sorted T cell fraction (not recorded which). This sequence originates from a male donor with ankylosing spondylitis or in good health (not recorded which). In DNA, the CDR3 is TGCGCCAGCTCGGACTTAGGGCCCGGCGGCACTGAAGCTTTCTTT. Its translation is CASSDLGPGGTEAFF.